This section outlines one T cell receptor beta chain sequence together with its context. Via MiXCR, TCRdb re-called the 5' RACE reads, giving one row per CDR3 protein. The top ten clones hold less than 2% of a sample with about 200,000 distinct CDR3 sequences, about 7.5% of them seen once. This sample is drawn from a study of identical twins. CDR3 size: 14 residues. The ends were cut back, 3 bases at V and 3 bases at J, with 14 bases in the middle. Germline CDR1 DFQATT, CDR2 SNEGSKA (reference sequence). The same data also went into a second study, on yellow fever vaccine responses in identical twins.

The rearrangement joins TRBV20-1 to TRBJ1-2; D ambiguous. This TCR derives from a woman aged 18-35 years in good health. Material: memory (CD45RO+) T cells sorted from blood. The CDR3 DNA reads TGCAGTGCTAGTACAACCCGTGGAGACTATGGCTACACCTTC. It translates to CSASTTRGDYGYTF.